The rows below give T cell receptor beta chains drawn from one sample of a study of pediatric ulcerative colitis. Sequenced by immunoSEQ multiplex PCR; TCRdb stores in-frame clones only, minus some. This repertoire shows 57,000 or so clones, over 80% found once; its top ten account for around 1.5%. Sample: blood. The receptors shown here come from a boy between 10 and 17 years old who was a control in a study of pediatric ulcerative colitis. Both conserved end residues are part of each CDR3. A D gene is named only where the DNA matches it firmly. Clone size is given for some rows only: seen once, a few or many times, or a class if the clone is expanded.

TRBV15,NA,TRBJ1-5,NA,CATSRDRGQGRNQPQHF,TGTGCCACCAGCAGAGATCGAGGGCAGGGTCGCAATCAGCCCCAGCATTTT
TRBV19,once,TRBJ1-1,NA,CASSIAIIGGTEAFF,TGTGCCAGTAGTATAGCTATCATCGGAGGGACTGAAGCTTTCTTT
TRBV9,NA,TRBJ2-3,NA,CASTLAGPTDTQYF,TGTGCCAGCACCCTGGCTGGCCCCACAGATACGCAGTATTTT
TRBV28,NA,TRBJ2-3,NA,CTTYGTSAHLRDTQYF,TGTACCACCTACGGAACCTCGGCCCATCTAAGGGATACGCAGTATTTT
TRBV13,once,TRBJ1-5,NA,CASSRGGRGPNQPQHF,TGTGCCAGCAGCCGGGGGGGGCGGGGCCCCAATCAGCCCCAGCATTTT
TRBV29-1,once,TRBJ1-2,NA,CSALPRQEDGYTF,TGCAGCGCCCTTCCTCGACAGGAAGATGGCTACACCTTC
TRBV28,NA,TRBJ2-1,TRBD2,CASSFLGLAGSKYNEQFF,TGTGCCAGCAGTTTCCTAGGACTAGCGGGATCGAAATACAATGAGCAGTTCTTC
TRBV21-1,NA,TRBJ2-7,NA,CASSKVGPGQGSSYEQYF,TGTGCCAGCAGCAAAGTGGGGCCGGGACAGGGTTCATCCTACGAGCAGTACTTC
TRBV28,NA,TRBJ1-3,NA,CASSADRTSGNTIYF,TGTGCCAGCAGTGCGGACAGAACCTCTGGAAACACCATATATTTT
TRBV28,NA,TRBJ1-5,NA,CASSQRLNQPQHF,TGTGCCAGCAGTCAGCGGTTGAATCAGCCCCAGCATTTT
TRBV18,NA,TRBJ1-4,NA,CASSVDRSEKLFF,TGTGCCAGCTCAGTCGACAGGTCCGAAAAACTGTTTTTT
TRBV5-6,NA,TRBJ1-3,NA,CASKGFSSGNTIYF,TGTGCCAGCAAGGGTTTCTCCTCTGGAAACACCATATATTTT
TRBV6-1,once,TRBJ2-7,NA,CASRQGGGSYEQYF,TGTGCCAGCAGGCAGGGGGGGGGCTCCTACGAGCAGTACTTC
TRBV7-3,NA,TRBJ1-1,NA,CASSSGHSGSEAFF,TGTGCCAGCAGCTCCGGACATTCGGGATCTGAAGCTTTCTTT
TRBV6-1,NA,TRBJ2-3,TRBD2,CASSEGGGVTDTQYF,TGTGCCAGCAGTGAAGGCGGGGGGGTCACAGATACGCAGTATTTT
TRBV9,NA,TRBJ2-7,TRBD2,CASSPLAGGPGEQYF,TGTGCCAGCTCCCCTCTAGCGGGAGGGCCCGGCGAGCAGTACTTC
TRBV10-2,NA,TRBJ1-2,NA,CASSDKNYGYTF,TGCGCCAGCAGTGACAAAAACTATGGCTACACCTTC
TRBV28,once,TRBJ2-2,TRBD2,CASRVAGKDTGELFF,TGTGCCAGCAGGGTAGCGGGGAAAGACACCGGGGAGCTGTTTTTT
TRBV5-5,once,TRBJ1-2,TRBD1,CASSPKDRANYGYTF,TGTGCCAGCAGCCCCAAGGACAGGGCTAACTATGGCTACACCTTC
TRBV9,NA,TRBJ1-3,NA,CASSPGAGSGSGNTIYF,TGTGCCAGCAGCCCGGGGGCAGGGTCGGGCTCTGGAAACACCATATATTTT
TRBV5-1,NA,TRBJ1-2,NA,CASLGDHGYTF,TGCGCCAGCCTCGGGGACCATGGCTACACCTTC
TRBV7-2,once,TRBJ1-4,NA,CASSHWGQPAEKLFF,TGTGCCAGCAGCCACTGGGGGCAGCCGGCTGAAAAACTGTTTTTT
TRBV5-1,few,TRBJ2-2,TRBD2,CASSFSRGGTGELFF,TGCGCCAGCAGCTTTTCCCGGGGGGGCACCGGGGAGCTGTTTTTT
TRBV5-1,NA,TRBJ2-7,NA,CASRSVGVDEQYF,TGCGCCAGCAGGTCAGTTGGGGTGGACGAGCAGTACTTC
TRBV11-2,once,TRBJ2-7,NA,CASSTLKRGAFPSHEQYF,TGTGCCAGCAGCACGCTAAAACGGGGGGCATTCCCGTCCCACGAGCAGTACTTC
TRBV7-3,NA,TRBJ2-7,NA,CASSLTPMGPEGAFNEQYF,TGTGCCAGCAGCTTAACGCCTATGGGCCCGGAGGGGGCATTCAACGAGCAGTACTTC
TRBV7-9,once,TRBJ2-3,TRBD2,CASSLERGNTDTQYF,TGTGCCAGCAGCTTGGAGCGGGGTAACACAGATACGCAGTATTTT
TRBV5-8,NA,TRBJ2-5,NA,CASSPQGGAGETQYF,TGTGCCAGCAGCCCCCAGGGGGGGGCAGGTGAGACCCAGTACTTC
TRBV6-5,NA,TRBJ1-6,TRBD1,CASSYVQGSNSPLHF,TGTGCCAGCAGTTATGTACAGGGGAGTAATTCACCCCTCCACTTT
TRBV7-3,NA,TRBJ2-1,NA,CASSLTGTQTTGEQFF,TGTGCCAGCAGCTTAACCGGGACACAAACAACTGGGGAGCAGTTCTTC
TRBV28,NA,TRBJ2-7,TRBD1,CASSLSPGGPYEQYF,TGTGCCAGCAGTTTATCCCCAGGGGGACCCTACGAGCAGTACTTC
TRBV10-3,once,TRBJ1-2,NA,CAISASVLIGNYGYTF,TGTGCCATCAGTGCATCGGTGCTGATCGGGAACTATGGCTACACCTTC
TRBV10-1,NA,TRBJ2-7,NA,CASSEDKPYEQYF,TGCGCCAGCAGTGAGGACAAGCCCTACGAGCAGTACTTC
TRBV18,NA,TRBJ2-2,NA,CASSPEAGYYTGELFF,TGTGCCAGCTCACCAGAGGCAGGGTATTACACCGGGGAGCTGTTTTTT
TRBV15,NA,TRBJ2-6,NA,CATSREAYSGANVLTF,TGTGCCACCAGCAGGGAGGCGTACTCTGGGGCCAACGTCCTGACTTTC
TRBV27,NA,TRBJ2-2,NA,CASSRGAGTGELFF,TGTGCCAGCAGTCGGGGAGCGGGCACCGGGGAGCTGTTTTTT
TRBV19,NA,TRBJ2-7,NA,CASSSRGDSGHKYF,TGTGCCAGTAGTTCGAGGGGGGATAGCGGCCATAAGTACTTC
TRBV7-2,NA,TRBJ1-5,TRBD1,CASRRDSYTNQPQHF,TGTGCCAGCAGGAGGGACAGTTATACTAATCAGCCCCAGCATTTT
TRBV5-1,NA,TRBJ2-1,NA,CASSLSASSYNEQFF,TGCGCCAGCAGCTTGTCGGCTAGCTCCTACAATGAGCAGTTCTTC